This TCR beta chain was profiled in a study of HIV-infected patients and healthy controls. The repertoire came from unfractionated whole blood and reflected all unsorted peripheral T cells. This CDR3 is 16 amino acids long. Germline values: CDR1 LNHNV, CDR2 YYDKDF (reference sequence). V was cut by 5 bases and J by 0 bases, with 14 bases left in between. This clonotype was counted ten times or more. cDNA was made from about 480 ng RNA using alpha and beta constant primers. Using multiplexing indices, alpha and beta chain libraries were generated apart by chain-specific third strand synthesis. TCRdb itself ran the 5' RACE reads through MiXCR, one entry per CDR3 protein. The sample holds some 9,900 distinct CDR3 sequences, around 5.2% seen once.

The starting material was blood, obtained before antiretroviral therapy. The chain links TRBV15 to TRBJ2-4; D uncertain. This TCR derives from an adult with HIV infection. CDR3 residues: CATSESLLLAKNIQYF. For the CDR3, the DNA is TGTGCCACCAGCGAGTCCCTTCTCTTAGCCAAAAACATTCAGTACTTC.